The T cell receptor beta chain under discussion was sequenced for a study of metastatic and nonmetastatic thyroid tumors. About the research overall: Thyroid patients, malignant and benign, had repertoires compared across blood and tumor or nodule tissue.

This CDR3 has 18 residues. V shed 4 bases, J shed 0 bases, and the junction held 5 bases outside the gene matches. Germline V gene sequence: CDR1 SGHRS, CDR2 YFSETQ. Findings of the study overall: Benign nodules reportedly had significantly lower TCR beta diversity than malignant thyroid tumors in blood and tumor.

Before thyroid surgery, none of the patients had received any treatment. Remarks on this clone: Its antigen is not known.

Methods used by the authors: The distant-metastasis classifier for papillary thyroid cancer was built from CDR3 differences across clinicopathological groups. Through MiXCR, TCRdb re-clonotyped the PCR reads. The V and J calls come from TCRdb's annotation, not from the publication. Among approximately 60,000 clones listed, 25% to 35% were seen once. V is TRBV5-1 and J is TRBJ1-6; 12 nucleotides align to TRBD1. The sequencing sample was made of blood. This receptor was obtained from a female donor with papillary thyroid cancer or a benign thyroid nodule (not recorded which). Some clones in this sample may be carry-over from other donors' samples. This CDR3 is CASSTGQGAGSYNSPLHF. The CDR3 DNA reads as TGCGCCAGCAGCACGGGACAGGGGGCTGGCTCCTATAATTCACCCCTCCACTTT.